This entry describes one TCR beta chain. This entry belongs to a study of blood T cell repertoires in COVID-19. Participants, about 18 to 90 years old, spanned more than 20 US areas. CDR1 is KGHSH, CDR2 LQKENI, per germline. After removal of 0 bases from V and 6 bases from J, the junction contained 7 bases not matched to a gene. The CDR3 runs 17 residues. Repertoires were generated with immunoSEQ multiplex PCR, while TCRdb's copy carries only in-frame clones and drops some. The sample has about 390,000 clones; 80% to 90% are singletons. This sequence joins TRBV18 and TRBJ1-6, with 8 positions matching TRBD1. The sample consisted of PBMCs or T cells enriched from blood (not recorded which). The TCR was taken from a woman aged 50 to 60 who had recovered from COVID-19. CDR3 region: CASSPPNRTGPNSPLHF. The CDR3 DNA sequence: TGTGCCAGCTCACCACCTAACAGGACAGGGCCTAATTCACCCCTCCACTTT.